The subject of this entry is one T cell receptor beta chain. The CDR3 covers 15 residues. Germline V gives CDR1 SEHNR, CDR2 FQNEAQ (reference sequence). V was trimmed by 8 bases and J by 0 bases, leaving 14 bases between them. The sample comes from a study of blood T cell repertoires in COVID-19. The wider study: The study drew acute and convalescent COVID-19 samples from the United States, Italy and Spain.

The age range of participants was about 18 to 89 years, with residence in around 22 US areas. Participants' reported clinical history set cohort assignment. Measured with immunoSEQ multiplex PCR; TCRdb has only the in-frame clones, and not every one. The sample lists about 280,000 clones, under 95% seen once, with 2.8% in the top ten. What was sequenced was PBMCs or T cells enriched from blood (not recorded which). The sequence was collected from a middle-aged man who had been exposed to COVID-19. The J gene is TRBJ1-5, the V gene TRBV7-9; D is ambiguous. CDR3 region: CASQRGDYSNQPQHF. DNA of the CDR3: TGTGCCAGCCAACGGGGTGACTATAGCAATCAGCCCCAGCATTTT.